This TCR beta chain was captured by sequencing in a study of cytomegalovirus exposure and HLA in healthy donors. General observations from the study: In a later analysis, at a false discovery rate of 0.05, 17,000 or so TCR beta sequences were associated with HLA alleles. Many donors carried some public TCRs, although rarity characterized most TCR sequences.

On this clone itself: The antigen is not known.

The PCR contained 60 Vbeta and 13 Jbeta primers. Produced via immunoSEQ multiplex PCR; TCRdb's table is partial and in-frame only. The sample records more than 110,000 clones, 65% to 80% being singletons. The CDR3 extends over 12 amino acids. With 7 bases clipped from V and 6 bases from J, the junction kept 2 bases outside the gene matches. CDR1 SGHRS and CDR2 YFSETQ come from the germline V gene. The receptor's source is a woman in her 30s in good health and CMV-seronegative. Sequencing input: PBMCs. The V call is TRBV5-1, the J call TRBJ2-2; 8 nucleotides align to TRBD1. The CDR3 sequence is CASGQGAGELFF. The CDR3 DNA follows: TGCGCCAGCGGACAGGGAGCCGGGGAGCTGTTTTTT.